The source of this TCR beta chain is a study of T cells in Graves' hyperthyroidism and ophthalmopathy. V dropped 8 bases and J dropped 3 bases, with 19 bases sitting between them. In germline, CDR1 is GTSNPN, CDR2 SVGIG (reference sequence). CDR3 length: 14 amino acids. At least ten counts were recorded for this clonotype. Regions amplified from RNA transcripts were the TCR beta CDR3 regions. The primer set for the first-round RT-PCR of the TCR CDR3 was HTBI. A single record per CDR3 protein comes from TCRdb applying MiXCR to the multiplex PCR reads. The sample lists some 500,000 distinct CDR3 sequences; 13% to 15% were seen once.

The clonotype comes from a woman between 18 and 30 years old with Graves' hyperthyroidism. Sequenced: blood. The chain carries TRBV30 and TRBJ1-1, with D maybe TRBD1 (5 bases). The CDR3 reads CARSRGSLDTEAFF. The CDR3 DNA sequence: TGTGCCCGAAGCCGGGGGTCCCTGGACACTGAAGCTTTCTTT.